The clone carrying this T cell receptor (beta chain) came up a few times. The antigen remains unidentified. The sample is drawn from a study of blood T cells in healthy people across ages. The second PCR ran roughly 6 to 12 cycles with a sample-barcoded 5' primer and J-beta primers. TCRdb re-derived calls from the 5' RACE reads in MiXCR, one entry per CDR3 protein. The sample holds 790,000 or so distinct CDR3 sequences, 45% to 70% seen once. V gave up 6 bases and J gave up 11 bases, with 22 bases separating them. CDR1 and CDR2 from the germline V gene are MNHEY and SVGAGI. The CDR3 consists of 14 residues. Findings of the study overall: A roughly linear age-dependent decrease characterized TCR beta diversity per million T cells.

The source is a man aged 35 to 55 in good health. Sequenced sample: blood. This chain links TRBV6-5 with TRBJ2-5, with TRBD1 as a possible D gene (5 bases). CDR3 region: CASRRQFGSSGQYF. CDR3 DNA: TGTGCCAGCAGAAGACAGTTCGGGTCTTCTGGGCAGTACTTC.